A single sample gave rise to the 30 T cell receptor beta chains below, sequenced in a study of post-analysis software for immune sequencing data. Their specific antigens are unknown. Findings and limits, study-wide: About 5 TRBV segments (TRBV5-6, TRBV5-1 and TRBV20-1 among them) occurred more frequently in patients than in controls.

The TCR beta cDNA libraries carried unique molecular identifiers. TCRdb recomputed calls from the PCR reads with MiXCR, one row per CDR3 protein. Found here are approximately 660,000 distinct CDR3 sequences, 55% to 60% of them singletons; the top ten hold over 9%. Sequencing was performed on blood. Source of these receptors: a girl aged 2 to 10 with multiple sclerosis.

The V and J genes are TRBV10-3 and TRBJ2-7; no clear D gene. The CDR3 totals 14 residues. Germline V gene lookup returns CDR1 ENHRY and CDR2 SYGVKD. Trimming removed 0 bases at V and 3 bases at J, with 9 bases between. For the CDR3, the DNA is TGTGCCATCAGTGAGTCCGGGCCAGTCTACGAGCAGTACTTC. Translation: CAISESGPVYEQYF.

This clonotype has a single count. V gene TRBV5-1 combines with J gene TRBJ2-1; D unresolved. Germline V CDR1 and CDR2: SGHRS, YFSETQ. The CDR3 covers 16 residues. V gave up 2 bases and J gave up 0 bases, with 12 bases separating them. CDR3 in amino acids: CASSFPRLSSYNEQFF. The CDR3 DNA reads as TGCGCCAGCAGCTTCCCGCGCCTGAGCTCCTACAATGAGCAGTTCTTC.

This clonotype was seen only once. The chain has TRBV3-1 and TRBJ2-5, with 13 nucleotides matching TRBD2. The J call may be faulty, since TRBJ2-7 better matches the DNA end. Germline CDR1 reads LGHDT; CDR2 reads YNNKEL (reference sequence). CDR3 length: 16 residues. The CDR3 DNA reads TGTGCCAGCAGCCAAGGGACTAGCGGGAGAGGGAACGAGCAGTACTTC. This gives the protein CASSQGTSGRGNEQYF.

The chain employs TRBV9 and TRBJ2-1; D is undetermined. Trimming removed 1 base from V and 0 bases from J, with 5 bases in between. This CDR3 contains 14 residues. The germline V gene has CDR1 SGDLS and CDR2 YYNGEE. The CDR3 DNA follows: TGTGCCAGCAGCGTATCAAGCTCCTACAATGAGCAGTTCTTC. Encoded protein: CASSVSSSYNEQFF.

The rearrangement uses TRBV27 and TRBJ2-7; D may be TRBD1 (6 bases). Trimming cost V 5 bases and J 6 bases, with 23 bases left between them. Germline CDR1 reads MNHEY; CDR2 reads SMNVEV (reference sequence). The CDR3 length is 16 residues. The CDR3 DNA is TGTGCCAGCAGTCCTGCCCCCCAGGGGCGATGGGGCGAGCAGTACTTC. Its protein is CASSPAPQGRWGEQYF.

This chain links TRBV2 with TRBJ2-7; tentative D call: TRBD2 (5 bases). The J call could be wrong; TRBJ2-5 is a better fit for the DNA end. The germline gives CDR1 SNHLY, CDR2 FYNNEI. This CDR3 contains 13 residues. CDR3 DNA: TGTGCCAGCACAAGGCGGCGGGAAGAGACCCAGTACTTC. Its translation is CASTRRREETQYF.

As to this clonotype: Germline is not matched at one junction end, which may reflect a read error. The V call is TRBV5-1, the J call TRBJ2-7; TRBD1 matches at 11 bases. The germline gives CDR1 SGHRS, CDR2 YFSETQ. This CDR3 comprises 14 residues. CDR3 DNA: TGCGCCGGCAGCTTGGGACAGGGGGTCTACGAGCAGTACTTC. It translates to CAGSLGQGVYEQYF. Supplemented by reference TRBV5-1 and TRBJ2-7, the full variable domain reads KAGVTQTPRYLIKTRGQQVTLSCSPISGHRSVSWYQQTPGQGLQFLFEYFSETQRNKGNFPGRFSGRQFSNSRSEMNVSTLELGDSALYLCAGSLGQGVYEQYFGPGTRLTVT.

This chain uses TRBV6-6 with TRBJ1-1, with D tentatively TRBD1 (5 bases). Germline V gives CDR1 MNHNY, CDR2 SVGAGI (reference sequence). V was trimmed by 7 bases and J by 0 bases, leaving 15 bases between them. This CDR3 is 15 amino acids long. CDR3 sequence reads: CASKGGVQMNTEAFF. CDR3 in DNA: TGTGCCAGCAAAGGAGGGGTCCAGATGAACACTGAAGCTTTCTTT.

For this clonotype: A junction boundary mismatches the germline segment, possibly from a read error. The rearrangement links TRBV24-1 to TRBJ2-5; possible D gene TRBD2, 6 bases. The tail of the sequence fits TRBJ2-7 better, so the J call may be wrong. The CDR3 is 13 residues long. The germline V gene has CDR1 KGHDR and CDR2 SFDVKD. CDR3 sequence reads: CPTLEGTFAEQYF. In DNA, the CDR3 is TGTCCCACCTTGGAGGGGACCTTTGCCGAGCAGTACTTC.

This clonotype was seen only once. V and J are TRBV7-2 and TRBJ2-3; D not resolved. The CDR3 runs to 13 residues. Trimming removed 3 bases from V and 4 bases from J, with 8 bases in between. Germline assignment: CDR1 SGHTA and CDR2 FQGNSA. CDR3 nucleotide sequence: TGTGCCAGCAGCTTGATAGACGCAGATACGCAGTATTTT. This codes for CASSLIDADTQYF.

V gene TRBV25-1 combines with J gene TRBJ2-1; the D gene is possibly TRBD1 (6 bases). V shed 3 bases and J shed 4 bases, with 25 bases lying between them. The CDR3 extends over 19 amino acids. Germline CDR1 and CDR2: MGHDK and SYGVNS. The CDR3 loop reads CASSESIPLTGADYNEQFF. The DNA of the CDR3 is TGTGCCAGCAGTGAGTCTATCCCTTTGACAGGAGCCGATTACAATGAGCAGTTCTTC.

Regarding this clonotype: A junction end diverges from the germline sequence, so it may reflect a read error. The chain combines TRBV2 with TRBJ2-3, with no clear D. Germline V gene data show CDR1 as SNHLY and CDR2 as FYNNEI. CDR3 size: 11 residues. CDR3 coding DNA: TGTGCCAGCAGGGAAGATCTCCGGGAGTATTTT. This sequence encodes CASREDLREYF.

The genes are TRBV16 and TRBJ2-2, with 8 bases fitting TRBD1. Trimming at V came to 0 bases and at J to 4 bases, leaving 7 bases not matched to a gene. This CDR3 spans 17 amino acids. Germline V gives CDR1 KGHSY, CDR2 FQNENV. CDR3: CASSQSLETGVTGELFF. Written as DNA, the CDR3 is TGTGCCAGCAGCCAATCTCTCGAGACAGGGGTCACCGGGGAGCTGTTTTTT.

The gene calls are TRBV10-2 and TRBJ2-5; 7 bases agree with TRBD1. The better agreement between TRBJ2-7 and the DNA end casts doubt on the J call. Germline values: CDR1 WSHSY, CDR2 SAAADI. This CDR3 comprises 15 residues. The CDR3 region has the DNA TGCGCCAGCACCGAGTCATCGGACAGGTGGTACGAGCAGTACTTC. Its translation is CASTESSDRWYEQYF.

The chain combines TRBV6-5 with TRBJ2-1; the D gene is possibly TRBD1 (5 bases). Germline assignment: CDR1 MNHEY and CDR2 SVGAGI. CDR3 length: 15 amino acids. The ends were cut back, 6 bases at V and 1 base at J, with 13 bases in the middle. The CDR3 protein is CASSETVPSYNEQFF. The CDR3 DNA sequence: TGTGCCAGCAGCGAGACAGTCCCTTCCTACAATGAGCAGTTCTTC.

This chain uses TRBV5-1 with TRBJ2-7; D is possibly TRBD1 (5 bases). CDR1 SGHRS and CDR2 YFSETQ come from the germline V gene. This CDR3 region has 13 residues. V was pared by 1 base and J by 6 bases, with 11 bases between. CDR3 in DNA: TGCGCCAGCAGCTTGCGCACAGGCTCCGAGCAGTACTTC. This codes for CASSLRTGSEQYF.

This chain uses TRBV12-3 or TRBV12-4 with TRBJ1-2; TRBD1 matches at 7 bases. The CDR3 loop spans 14 amino acids. V trimming: 4 bases; J trimming: 4 bases; junction bases outside the gene matches: 6. The CDR3 bases are TGTGCCAGCAGTTCCTGGGACAGTTTCTATGGCTACACCTTC. Protein: CASSSWDSFYGYTF.

The J gene is TRBJ1-1, the V gene TRBV6-1, with D perhaps matching TRBD1 (5 bases). The CDR3 contains 13 residues. V was clipped by 4 bases and J by 3 bases, with 9 bases between them. Germline loops: CDR1 MNHNS, CDR2 SASEGT. The CDR3 coding sequence is TGTGCCAGCAGTGTGGAGGGGCACACTGAAGCTTTCTTT. It is translated as CASSVEGHTEAFF.

The chain joins TRBV12-3 or TRBV12-4 to TRBJ1-2, with 7 bases identical to TRBD1. Trimming at V came to 1 base and at J to 8 bases, leaving 4 bases not matched to a gene. The CDR3 totals 13 residues. CDR3 sequence (DNA): TGTGCCAGCAGTTTAGGAGGACAGGAGGGCTACACCTTC. Amino acid sequence: CASSLGGQEGYTF.

This clonotype has just a few counts. The chain couples TRBV12-3 or TRBV12-4 to TRBJ2-3; possible D gene TRBD2, 6 bases. V lost 4 bases and J 6 bases, leaving 14 bases between the germline ends. This CDR3 region has 14 residues. The CDR3 loop is CASSWWPGVDTQYF. CDR3 in DNA: TGTGCCAGCAGTTGGTGGCCGGGGGTCGATACGCAGTATTTT.

This clonotype was seen a few times. V is TRBV10-3 and J is TRBJ2-1; 7 bases align to TRBD1. Germline-derived CDR1 and CDR2 are ENHRY and SYGVKD. The CDR3 spans 17 residues. V was clipped by 4 bases and J by 0 bases; unmatched bases: 9. The CDR3 sequence: CAISGISDRNSYNEQFF. The CDR3 region has the DNA TGTGCCATCAGTGGGATTTCGGACAGGAACTCCTACAATGAGCAGTTCTTC.

The V and J genes are TRBV5-1 and TRBJ2-7; TRBD1 matches 7 bases. The CDR3 totals 14 residues. The V segment lost 3 bases and the J segment 3 bases; nucleotides outside the gene matches: 6. Germline V CDR1 and CDR2: SGHRS, YFSETQ. The CDR3 DNA reads TGCGCCAGCAGCTCAACCGGGACAGACTACGAGCAGTACTTC. This codes for CASSSTGTDYEQYF.

This sequence joins TRBV12-3 or TRBV12-4 and TRBJ1-2; 7 bases fit TRBD1. This CDR3 is 15 amino acids long. Trimming at V came to 1 base and at J to 4 bases, leaving 6 bases not matched to a gene. CDR3 nucleotides: TGTGCCAGCAGTTTAGAATCCGGGACAGTCTATGGCTACACCTTC. Translating it yields CASSLESGTVYGYTF.

The chain carries TRBV5-1 and TRBJ2-7; D might be TRBD1 or TRBD2, each matching 6 bases. The V gene's germline CDR1 is SGHRS and CDR2 YFSETQ. The CDR3 runs to 16 residues. V was pared by 0 bases and J by 2 bases, with 15 bases between. Written as DNA, the CDR3 is TGCGCCAGCAGCTTGGCGTTGAGGGGGGAGGCCTACGAGCAGTACTTC. Translated: CASSLALRGEAYEQYF.

The CDR3: CASSQGALSTDTQYF. The CDR3, as DNA: TGTGCCAGCAGTCAGGGGGCCCTGAGCACAGATACGCAGTATTTT. The chain recombines TRBV6-1 with TRBJ2-3, with TRBD1 matching 8 bases. Trimming at V came to 5 bases and at J to 0 bases, leaving 4 bases not matched to a gene. Germline CDR1 MNHNS, CDR2 SASEGT. The CDR3 runs to 15 residues.

The chain recombines TRBV7-9 with TRBJ2-7; 8 bases align to TRBD2. Germline loops: CDR1 SEHNR, CDR2 FQNEAQ (reference sequence). The CDR3 totals 15 residues. The junction had 9 bases not matched to a gene; V was cut back by 4 bases and J by 4 bases. The CDR3 coding sequence is TGTGCCAGCAGCTCTCAGCGGGAGAGAGGGTACGAGCAGTACTTC. Translation: CASSSQRERGYEQYF.

V usage is TRBV13 and J usage is TRBJ2-3; D gene uncertain. V shed 1 base and J shed 1 base, with 6 bases lying between them. CDR3 length: 14 residues. Germline assignment: CDR1 PRHDT and CDR2 FYEKMQ (reference sequence). Written as DNA, the CDR3 is TGTGCCAGCAGCTTAGTGTTGGGCACAGATACGCAGTATTTT. This gives the protein CASSLVLGTDTQYF.

This clonotype is a singleton in its sample. V usage is TRBV20-1 and J usage is TRBJ2-1; TRBD2 matches 10 bases. Trimming at V came to 1 base and at J to 2 bases, leaving 2 bases not matched to a gene. The CDR3 contains 15 residues. The germline V gene encodes CDR1 DFQATT and CDR2 SNEGSKA (reference sequence). In DNA, the CDR3 is TGCAGTGCTAGAGTAGCGGGAGGTCCCTACAATGAGCAGTTCTTC. Translated, it gives CSARVAGGPYNEQFF.

The genes are TRBV29-1 and TRBJ1-3, with TRBD1 as a possible D gene (5 bases). The CDR3 is 13 residues long. Trimming pared 1 base from V and 6 bases from J, leaving 10 bases between. Germline V gives CDR1 SQVTM, CDR2 ANQGSEA. The CDR3 reads CSVEAPGPNTIYF. Here the CDR3 DNA reads TGCAGCGTTGAAGCCCCGGGGCCAAACACCATATATTTT.

This clonotype came up a few times. CDR3 sequence (DNA): TGTGCCAGCAGCCAATCGGGGGTTGATCAGTTCTTC. This gives the protein CASSQSGVDQFF. The V gene is TRBV3-1, the J gene TRBJ2-1, with D possibly matching TRBD2 (6 bases). CDR3 length equals 12 residues. Germline CDR1 and CDR2: LGHDT and YNNKEL (reference sequence). Trimming removed 2 bases at V and 13 bases at J, with 12 bases between.